This TCR beta chain stems from a study of CD8+CD57+ T cells in acquired aplastic anemia. About the study: The study obtained an average of approximately 2.9 ug of DNA from sorted CD4+ and CD8+ cells.

Selection for sequencing was limited to patients who had shown CD8+CD57+ cell expansion by flow cytometry. Severe acquired aplastic anemia was the diagnosis recorded for all patients. Comment on this clonotype: Its antigen is undetermined.

The study, taken as a whole, reports: Patients and controls shared under 35 CD8+ CDR3 sequences, highly expressed in patients. Patients and controls had CD8+ Simpson's diversity values that were not significantly distinct.

The CDR3 contains 15 residues. The germline gives CDR1 ENHRY, CDR2 SYGVKD. Trimming took 11 bases from V and 2 from J, leaving 22 bases between them. Genomic DNA served as template for TCR beta VDJ and CDR3 profiling. TCRdb redid the calling of the reads with MiXCR, one entry per CDR3 protein. The sample has some 170,000 distinct CDR3 sequences, less than 60% seen once. The genes are TRBV10-3 and TRBJ2-7; D remains unclear. The specimen was sorted CD4+, CD8+, or CD8+CD57+ T cells (not recorded which) from PBMCs. This TCR was sampled from a human donor with aplastic anemia. CDR3 in DNA: TGTGCCTCTATCGCTTCGGCAGCCATGGCCTACGAGCAGTACTTC. Protein sequence: CASIASAAMAYEQYF.